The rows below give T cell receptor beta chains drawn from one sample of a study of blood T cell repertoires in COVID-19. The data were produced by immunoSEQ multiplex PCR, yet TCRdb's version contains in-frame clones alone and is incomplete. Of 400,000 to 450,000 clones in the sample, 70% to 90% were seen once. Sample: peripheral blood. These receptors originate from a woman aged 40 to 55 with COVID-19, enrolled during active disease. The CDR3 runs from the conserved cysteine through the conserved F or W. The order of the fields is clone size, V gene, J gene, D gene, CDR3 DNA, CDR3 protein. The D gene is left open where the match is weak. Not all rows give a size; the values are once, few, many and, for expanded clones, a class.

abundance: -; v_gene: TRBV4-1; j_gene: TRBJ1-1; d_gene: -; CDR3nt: TGCGCCAGCAGCCATATAGGGGAGAACACTGAAGCTTTCTTT; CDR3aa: CASSHIGENTEAFF
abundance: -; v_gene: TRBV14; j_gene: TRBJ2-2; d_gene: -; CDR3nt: TGTGCCAGCAGCCGGCTAGGGACACTGAACACCGGGGAGCTGTTTTTT; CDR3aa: CASSRLGTLNTGELFF
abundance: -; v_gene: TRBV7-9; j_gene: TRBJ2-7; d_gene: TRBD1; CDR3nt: TGTGCCAGCTGCGGGACAGGGGGCGACGAGCAGTACTTC; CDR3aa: CASCGTGGDEQYF
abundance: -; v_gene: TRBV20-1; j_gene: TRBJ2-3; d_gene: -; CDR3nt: TGCAGTCCCTCAGGTACAGATACGCAGTATTTT; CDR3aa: CSPSGTDTQYF
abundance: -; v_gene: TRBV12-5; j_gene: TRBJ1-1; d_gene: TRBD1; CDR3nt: TGTGCTAGTGGCCCTGGACAGGGGGCTGATGAAGCTTTCTTT; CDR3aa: CASGPGQGADEAFF
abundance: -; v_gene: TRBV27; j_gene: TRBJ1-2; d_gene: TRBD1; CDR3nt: TGTGCCAGCAGTCGGACAGGGGCTTGGGTTGGCTACACCTTC; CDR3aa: CASSRTGAWVGYTF
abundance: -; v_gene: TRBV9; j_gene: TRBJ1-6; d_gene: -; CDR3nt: TGTGCCAGCAGCGTAGCAGGGGCATCACCCCTCCACTTT; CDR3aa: CASSVAGASPLHF
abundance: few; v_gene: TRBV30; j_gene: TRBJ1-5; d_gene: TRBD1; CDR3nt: TGTGCCTGGAGTCAAGGACAGGACCAGCATTTT; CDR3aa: CAWSQGQDQHF
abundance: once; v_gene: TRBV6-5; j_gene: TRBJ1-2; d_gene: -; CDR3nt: TGTGCCAGCAGTTACGATGGGGGCGGCTACACCTTC; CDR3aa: CASSYDGGGYTF
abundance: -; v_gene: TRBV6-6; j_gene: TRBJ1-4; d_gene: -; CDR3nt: TGTGCCAGCAGTTACCGGGTGGTAGCAACTAATGAAAAACTGTTTTTT; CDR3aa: CASSYRVVATNEKLFF
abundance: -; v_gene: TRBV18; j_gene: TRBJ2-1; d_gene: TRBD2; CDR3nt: TGTGCCAGCTCACCACCAGCCCGACTAGCGGGGACAAATGAGCAGTTCTTC; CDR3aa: CASSPPARLAGTNEQFF
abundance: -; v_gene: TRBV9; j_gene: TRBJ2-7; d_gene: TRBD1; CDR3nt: TGTGCCAGCAGCGCGGACGGGACAGTTCTTAACGAGCAGTACTTC; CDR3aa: CASSADGTVLNEQYF
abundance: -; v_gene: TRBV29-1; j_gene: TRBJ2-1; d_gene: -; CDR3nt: TGCAGCGCTGTGACAGCCTTCAAGGAGCAGTTCTTC; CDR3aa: CSAVTAFKEQFF
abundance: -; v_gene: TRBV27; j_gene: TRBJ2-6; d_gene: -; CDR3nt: TGTGCCAGCAGTCCCCGCTATCGGGGAGGGGCCAACGTCCTGACTTTC; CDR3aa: CASSPRYRGGANVLTF
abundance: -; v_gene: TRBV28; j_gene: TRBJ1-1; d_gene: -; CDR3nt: TGTGCCAGCAGTTTATTCTCGTGGGGCAGATTGAACACTGAAGCTTTCTTT; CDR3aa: CASSLFSWGRLNTEAFF
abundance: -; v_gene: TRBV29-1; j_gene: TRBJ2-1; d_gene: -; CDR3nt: TGCAGCGTGCGGGACAGCTACAATGAGCAGTTCTTC; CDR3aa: CSVRDSYNEQFF
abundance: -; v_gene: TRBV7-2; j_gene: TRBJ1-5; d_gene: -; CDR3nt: TGTGCCAGCAGCACGCCGACAGTAGGTCAGCCCCAGCATTTT; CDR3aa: CASSTPTVGQPQHF
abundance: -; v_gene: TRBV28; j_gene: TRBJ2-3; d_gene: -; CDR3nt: TGTGCCAGCAGTTTGATTAGCGGTCCTTCCACCACAGATACGCAGTATTTT; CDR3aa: CASSLISGPSTTDTQYF
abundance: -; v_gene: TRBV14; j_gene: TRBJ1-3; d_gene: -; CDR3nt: TGTGCCAGCAGCCCCCGGGGTTTCTCTGGAAACACCATATATTTT; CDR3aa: CASSPRGFSGNTIYF
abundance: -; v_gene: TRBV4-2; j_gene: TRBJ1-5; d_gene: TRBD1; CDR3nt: TGTGCCAGCAGCCAAGAAGATAGCGACAGGGAGGGCAATCAGCCCCAGCATTTT; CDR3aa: CASSQEDSDREGNQPQHF
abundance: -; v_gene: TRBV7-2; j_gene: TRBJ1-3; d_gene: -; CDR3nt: TGTGCCAGCAGCTTAGGCAGGGCTGGAAACACCATATATTTT; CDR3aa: CASSLGRAGNTIYF
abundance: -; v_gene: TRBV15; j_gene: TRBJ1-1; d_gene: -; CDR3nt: TGTGCCACCAGCCCCCCTCCCGTGAACACTGAAGCTTTCTTT; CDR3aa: CATSPPPVNTEAFF
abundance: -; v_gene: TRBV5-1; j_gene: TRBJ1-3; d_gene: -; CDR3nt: TGCGCCAGCAGCCGTGTCGGGGAATCTGGAAACACCATATATTTT; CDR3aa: CASSRVGESGNTIYF
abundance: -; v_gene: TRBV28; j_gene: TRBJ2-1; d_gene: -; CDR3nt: TGTGCCAGCAGCCCCATTGGCGGGAAAGGCAATGAGCAGTTCTTC; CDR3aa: CASSPIGGKGNEQFF
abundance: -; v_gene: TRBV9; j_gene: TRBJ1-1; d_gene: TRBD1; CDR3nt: TGTGCCAGCAGCGGATATTTAGAGGGACAGTCCCTTACATTT; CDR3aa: CASSGYLEGQSLTF
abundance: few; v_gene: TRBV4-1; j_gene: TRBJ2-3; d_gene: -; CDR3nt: TGCGCCAGCAGCCAAGATTCGGCAGGATCAATAACGCAGTATTTT; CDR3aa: CASSQDSAGSITQYF